One sample yielded the 27 T cell receptor beta chains listed below, sequenced in a study of beta chain features in type 1 diabetes. Study results and limitations: In every one of the four CD4+ subsets, TCRB CDR3s were moderately but significantly shorter in Type 1 diabetes patients.

cDNA synthesis used the whole RNA isolate, giving expressed TCRB sequences. Some clones are missing from TCRdb's copy, which holds only in-frame ones; the method was immunoSEQ multiplex PCR. The table shows nearly 700,000 clones, with roughly an eighth occurring only once. No antigen has been assigned to these receptors. Input material: naive CD4+ T cells from blood. These receptors all come from a man aged 18 to 35 with type 1 diabetes.

V gene TRBV29-1 combines with J gene TRBJ2-4; D possibly corresponds to TRBD1 (6 bases). Trimming took off 5 bases at V and 8 bases at J, with 16 bases between the two ends. The germline CDR1 and CDR2 sequences are SQVTM and ANQGSEA. This CDR3 contains 13 residues. The CDR3 here is CSVPSGELHIQYF. In DNA form, the CDR3 reads TGCAGCGTTCCCTCAGGGGAGTTGCACATTCAGTACTTC.

This chain joins TRBV7-8 and TRBJ2-1, with 11 bases that match TRBD2. J lost 8 bases, V lost 0 bases, and 9 bases had no gene match. CDR3 length equals 17 residues. Germline V gene lookup returns CDR1 SGHVS and CDR2 FQNEAQ. CDR3 amino acids: CASSLARLAGRVDEQFF. In DNA, the CDR3 is TGTGCCAGCAGCTTAGCCCGACTAGCGGGGAGGGTGGATGAGCAGTTCTTC.

The J gene is TRBJ2-7, the V gene TRBV5-1, with D possibly being TRBD1 (6 bases). This CDR3 has 15 amino acids. V was cut by 5 bases and J by 2 bases, with 17 bases left in between. Germline CDR1 reads SGHRS; CDR2 reads YFSETQ. This CDR3 is CASRAGTTGTYEQYF. The CDR3 DNA reads as TGCGCCAGCAGGGCCGGGACAACCGGAACCTACGAGCAGTACTTC.

V and J are TRBV2 and TRBJ1-2, with 7 bases fitting TRBD1. CDR3 length equals 14 residues. Germline V lookup: CDR1 SNHLY, CDR2 FYNNEI. J was trimmed by 8 bases and V by 4 bases; bases with no gene match: 10. The CDR3, as DNA: TGTGCCAGCAGTGGGCAGGGGGGTGTTCAGGGCTACACCTTC. This gives the protein CASSGQGGVQGYTF.

The CDR3 sequence is CATSTMLAGEFDTQYF. CDR3 bases: TGTGCCACCAGCACTATGCTAGCGGGGGAATTTGATACGCAGTATTTT. The V call is TRBV15, the J call TRBJ2-3; 10 bases agree with TRBD2. Trimming took 4 bases from V and 6 from J; bases not matched to a gene: 10. The germline V gene has CDR1 LNHNV and CDR2 YYDKDF (reference sequence). CDR3 length equals 16 residues.

The table lists this clone with a few counts. The chain carries TRBV28 and TRBJ1-2; 8 nucleotides agree with TRBD1. V gave up 7 bases and J gave up 7 bases; unmatched junction bases: 5. The CDR3 is 12 amino acids. Germline V gene lookup returns CDR1 MDHEN and CDR2 SYDVKM. CDR3 amino acids: CASMQGASGYTF. CDR3 DNA: TGTGCCAGCATGCAGGGGGCGTCTGGCTACACCTTC.

This rearrangement joins TRBV27 to TRBJ1-2; D unresolved. The germline CDR1 and CDR2 sequences are MNHEY and SMNVEV (reference sequence). Trimming stripped 5 bases from V and 6 bases from J, with 13 bases between. The CDR3 has 13 residues. The CDR3 nucleotides are TGTGCCAGCAGTCCCTCATGGAACGATGGCTACACCTTC. It codes for CASSPSWNDGYTF.

The chain uses TRBV7-8 and TRBJ2-5; 8 bases fit TRBD1. V lost 1 base to trimming and J lost 2 bases; unmatched junction nucleotides: 15. The V gene's germline CDR1 is SGHVS and CDR2 FQNEAQ. The CDR3 spans 19 residues. CDR3 bases: TGTGCCAGCAGCTTAGTTGCGGACAGGGATAACAAGCGACAAGAGACCCAGTACTTC. Its translation: CASSLVADRDNKRQETQYF.

A few counts support this clone. This rearrangement joins TRBV5-1 to TRBJ2-5; 8 bases agree with TRBD2. Germline V gene data show CDR1 as SGHRS and CDR2 as YFSETQ. The CDR3 covers 16 residues. The J segment lost 1 base and the V segment lost 2 bases, leaving 7 bases of the junction unmatched. The CDR3 nucleotides are TGCGCCAGCAGCTTATTGAGCGGGGGAACCCAAGAGACCCAGTACTTC. Its protein is CASSLLSGGTQETQYF. Complete variable domain (other parts from reference TRBV5-1 and TRBJ2-5): KAGVTQTPRYLIKTRGQQVTLSCSPISGHRSVSWYQQTPGQGLQFLFEYFSETQRNKGNFPGRFSGRQFSNSRSEMNVSTLELGDSALYLCASSLLSGGTQETQYFGPGTRLLVL.

There are a few counts of this clone. This chain links TRBV6-5 with TRBJ1-4, with D unclear. The CDR3 extends over 11 amino acids. Trimming shortened V by 2 bases and J by 10 bases, and 5 bases separated the two germline ends. Germline V gene lookup returns CDR1 MNHEY and CDR2 SVGAGI. The CDR3 nucleotides are TGTGCCAGCAGTTACGATGGAAAACTGTTTTTT. As protein: CASSYDGKLFF.

The chain carries TRBV5-4 and TRBJ2-1; unclear D gene. The CDR3 length is 14 residues. In germline, CDR1 is SGHNT, CDR2 YYREEE (reference sequence). Between the trimmed V and J ends, which lost 2 bases and 8 bases, there was a span of 14 bases. The CDR3 is CASSFVKRMDEQFF. The CDR3 bases are TGTGCCAGCAGCTTTGTTAAGCGTATGGATGAGCAGTTCTTC.

This clone occurred a few times. Other DNA sequences in this specimen translate into the identical CDR3. This rearrangement joins TRBV7-9 to TRBJ1-4; no definite D call. CDR3 length equals 15 residues. CDR1 and CDR2 from the germline V gene are SEHNR and FQNEAQ (reference sequence). Trimming took off 3 bases at V and 0 bases at J, with 8 bases between the two ends. CDR3 DNA sequence: TGTGCCAGCAGCTTGCAAGGGCCAACTAATGAAAAACTGTTTTTT. Its protein product is CASSLQGPTNEKLFF.

The CDR3 DNA reads as TGCGCCAGCAGCTCGGCGACCGGGACACAAGAGACCCAGTACTTC. This codes for CASSSATGTQETQYF. This chain joins TRBV5-1 and TRBJ2-5, with D possibly being TRBD1 (6 bases). The germline V gene has CDR1 SGHRS and CDR2 YFSETQ. The CDR3 is 15 amino acids. V was pared by 3 bases and J by 2 bases, with 14 bases between. Filled out from reference TRBV5-1 and TRBJ2-5, the complete variable domain reads KAGVTQTPRYLIKTRGQQVTLSCSPISGHRSVSWYQQTPGQGLQFLFEYFSETQRNKGNFPGRFSGRQFSNSRSEMNVSTLELGDSALYLCASSSATGTQETQYFGPGTRLLVL.

This chain joins TRBV7-6 and TRBJ2-5; D is undetermined. The CDR3 length is 14 residues. V was trimmed by 6 bases and J by 2 bases, leaving 13 bases between them. CDR1 is SGHVS and CDR2 is FNYEAQ in the germline V gene. This CDR3 reads CASRPAASQETQYF. In DNA form, the CDR3 reads TGTGCCAGCAGGCCGGCGGCCTCGCAAGAGACCCAGTACTTC.

The chain couples TRBV5-4 to TRBJ2-7; 7 bases are a match to TRBD1. This CDR3 has 16 residues. CDR1 is SGHNT and CDR2 is YYREEE in the germline V gene (reference sequence). Germline trimming cut 4 bases from V and 3 bases from J; bases unmatched to any gene: 13. CDR3 region: CASSLTGQGVVYEQYF. For the CDR3, the DNA is TGTGCCAGCAGCCTGACGGGGCAGGGGGTAGTCTACGAGCAGTACTTC.

The chain carries TRBV5-1 and TRBJ1-1; D is uncertain. V was clipped by 3 bases and J by 1 base, with 10 bases between them. Germline V gene lookup returns CDR1 SGHRS and CDR2 YFSETQ. The CDR3 is made up of 14 amino acids. This CDR3 reads CASSSDLPNTEAFF. The CDR3 nucleotides read TGCGCCAGCAGCTCCGACCTTCCGAACACTGAAGCTTTCTTT.

V gene TRBV18 combines with J gene TRBJ2-7; D gene unclear. V was shortened by 1 base and J by 2 bases, with 9 bases between the two germline ends. Germline-derived CDR1 and CDR2 are KGHSH and LQKENI. CDR3 length equals 14 residues. The DNA of the CDR3 is TGTGCCAGCTCACCACTACCAGAGACCTACGAGCAGTACTTC. As protein: CASSPLPETYEQYF. Combining the CDR3 with reference TRBV18 and TRBJ2-7 gives the whole variable domain NAGVMQNPRHLVRRRGQEARLRCSPMKGHSHVYWYRQLPEEGLKFMVYLQKENIIDESGMPKERFSAEFPKEGPSILRIQQVVRGDSAAYFCASSPLPETYEQYFGPGTRLTVT.

This chain joins TRBV27 and TRBJ1-2; no definite D call. Deletions cut 5 bases from V and 0 bases from J, with 13 bases between. CDR1 and CDR2 from the germline V gene are MNHEY and SMNVEV (reference sequence). The CDR3 has 15 residues. The DNA of the CDR3 is TGTGCCAGCAGTACTTATACGGGAGCTAACTATGGCTACACCTTC. Its translation: CASSTYTGANYGYTF.

This clone has only a few counts. J is TRBJ2-7 and V is TRBV5-1; TRBD1 might be the D (6 bases). The germline CDR1 and CDR2 sequences are SGHRS and YFSETQ. Trimming shortened V by 4 bases and J by 3 bases, and 17 bases separated the two germline ends. The CDR3 sequence is 15 residues long. The CDR3 DNA reads as TGCGCCAGCAGCGTGACAGGCGGAGGAAGCTACGAGCAGTACTTC. Translated: CASSVTGGGSYEQYF.

The chain employs TRBV11-3 and TRBJ1-2, with 8 bases identical to TRBD1. J gave up 3 bases and V 1 base, and 4 bases lay outside the gene matches. CDR1 is SGHNT, CDR2 YENEEA, per germline. The CDR3 totals 15 residues. The CDR3 DNA reads TGTGCCAGCAGCTTAGCGCAGGGGGCTGACTATGGCTACACCTTC. As protein: CASSLAQGADYGYTF.

V usage is TRBV10-3 and J usage is TRBJ1-2; D ambiguous. This CDR3 is built from 13 residues. The V and J ends lost 6 bases and 1 base respectively, with 9 bases between them. Looked up from germline, CDR1 is ENHRY and CDR2 is SYGVKD. The CDR3 DNA follows: TGTGCCATCAGGGCCGCTCTTAACTATGGCTACACCTTC. This codes for CAIRAALNYGYTF.

This clone came up a few times. The rearrangement links TRBV6-5 to TRBJ2-5; D might be TRBD1 (6 bases). Looked up from germline, CDR1 is MNHEY and CDR2 is SVGAGI. The CDR3 sequence is 14 residues long. V lost 6 bases and J 5 bases, leaving 16 bases between the germline ends. The CDR3 protein is CASRTTGKSETQYF. The CDR3 DNA is TGTGCCAGCAGAACAACAGGGAAATCTGAGACCCAGTACTTC.

The chain is built from TRBV5-1 and TRBJ2-1; D is unclear. The CDR3 contains 13 residues. V was pared by 1 base and J by 8 bases, with 10 bases between. Germline V lookup: CDR1 SGHRS, CDR2 YFSETQ. In DNA, the CDR3 is TGCGCCAGCAGCTTGCACGGAACCGATGAGCAGTTCTTC. This encodes CASSLHGTDEQFF.

CDR3 nucleotide sequence: TGTGCCTGGACACCCCCCCCGGGGATAGGCAATCAGCCCCAGCATTTT. It is translated as CAWTPPPGIGNQPQHF. The J gene is TRBJ1-5, the V gene TRBV30; no firm D call. Germline V gene sequence: CDR1 GTSNPN, CDR2 SVGIG (reference sequence). This CDR3 comprises 16 residues. The V end was cut by 4 bases, the J end by 2 bases, with 18 bases between.

V is TRBV7-9 and J is TRBJ2-1; D may be TRBD1 (5 bases). Germline V CDR1 and CDR2: SEHNR, FQNEAQ (reference sequence). V was shortened by 3 bases and J by 0 bases, with 12 bases between the two germline ends. The CDR3 extends over 16 amino acids. The CDR3 loop reads CASSFSRDSSYNEQFF. CDR3 in DNA: TGTGCCAGCAGCTTCTCCAGGGATAGCTCCTACAATGAGCAGTTCTTC.

The CDR3 loop reads CASLGQVYSNQPQHF. The CDR3 region has the DNA TGTGCCAGCCTCGGACAGGTGTATAGCAATCAGCCCCAGCATTTT. This sequence joins TRBV19 and TRBJ1-5; 7 bases map to TRBD1. Looked up from germline, CDR1 is LNHDA and CDR2 is SQIVND (reference sequence). This CDR3 has 15 residues. The V and J ends lost 9 bases and 0 bases, in that order; junction bases with no gene match: 8.

Notes on this clone: Other DNA sequences from this sample encode an identical CDR3 as well. V and J are TRBV28 and TRBJ2-6; D not certain. The CDR3 covers 13 residues. Trimming pared 6 bases from V and 0 bases from J, leaving 3 bases between. Germline loops: CDR1 MDHEN, CDR2 SYDVKM. In DNA, the CDR3 is TGTGCCAGCAGCGACTCTGGGGCCAACGTCCTGACTTTC. Protein product: CASSDSGANVLTF.